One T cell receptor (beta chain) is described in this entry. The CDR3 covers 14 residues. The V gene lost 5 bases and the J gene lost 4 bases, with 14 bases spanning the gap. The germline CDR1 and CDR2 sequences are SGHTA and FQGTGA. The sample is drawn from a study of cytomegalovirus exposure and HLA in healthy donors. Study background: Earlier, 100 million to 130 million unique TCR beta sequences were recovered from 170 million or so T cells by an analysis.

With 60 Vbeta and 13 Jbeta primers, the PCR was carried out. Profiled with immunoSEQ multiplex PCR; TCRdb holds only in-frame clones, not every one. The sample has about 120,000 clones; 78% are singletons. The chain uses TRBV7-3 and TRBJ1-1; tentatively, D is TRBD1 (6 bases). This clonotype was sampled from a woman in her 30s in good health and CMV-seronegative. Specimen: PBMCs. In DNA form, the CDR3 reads TGTGCCAGCAGCCTCCAGGACAGCCGCACTGAAGCTTTCTTT. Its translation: CASSLQDSRTEAFF. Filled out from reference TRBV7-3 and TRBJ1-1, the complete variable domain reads GAGVSQTPSNKVTEKGKYVELRCDPISGHTALYWYRQSLGQGPEFLIYFQGTGAADDSGLPNDRFFAVRPEGSVSTLKIQRTERGDSAVYLCASSLQDSRTEAFFGQGTRLTVV.